One sample yielded the 9 T cell receptor beta chains listed below, sequenced in a study of PD-L1 blockade in urothelial cancer listed by TCRdb under 2017. The library relied on the immunoSEQ multiplex PCR assay. TCRdb holds this immuneACCESS table with in-frame rearrangements only. Some clones are missing; in checked studies, unresolved V genes explain under half, and the rest has no known cause. This sample lists tens of thousands of clones; around 91% were detected once. The ten largest clones add up to about 1.7% of the sample. The intended sense of this specimen's time point label: pretreatment peripheral blood. The source was PBMCs, collected around atezolizumab (anti-PD-L1) treatment. The receptor source for this set is a man aged 60-69 years with urothelial cancer.

The V gene is TRBV27, the J gene TRBJ2-1, with 8 bases matching TRBD1. The V gene's germline CDR1 is MNHEY and CDR2 SMNVEV (reference sequence). The CDR3 sequence is 15 residues long. Trimming removed 8 bases from V and 9 bases from J; junction bases left unmatched: 15. This CDR3 reads CASGSGPGGWVEQFF. The CDR3, as DNA: TGTGCCAGCGGCTCAGGGCCAGGGGGCTGGGTTGAGCAGTTCTTC.

This rearrangement joins TRBV4-3 to TRBJ2-5, with D uncertain. CDR1 and CDR2 from the germline V gene are LGHNA and YSLEER. The V gene lost 0 bases and the J gene lost 4 bases, with 12 bases spanning the gap. The CDR3 extends over 15 amino acids. The CDR3 reads CASSQDSGKRETQYF. The CDR3 region has the DNA TGCGCCAGCAGCCAAGATTCCGGAAAGCGAGAGACCCAGTACTTC.

This chain uses TRBV18 with TRBJ1-2, with D possibly TRBD1 on 6 matching bases. Germline V CDR1 and CDR2: KGHSH, LQKENI. The V gene lost 5 bases and the J gene lost 4 bases, with 14 bases spanning the gap. CDR3 length: 14 amino acids. The CDR3 sequence: CASSSDSRIYGYTF. The DNA of the CDR3 is TGTGCCAGCTCATCGGACAGTCGGATCTATGGCTACACCTTC.

This clone was counted a single time. The rearrangement uses TRBV7-8 and TRBJ2-7; 10 bases match TRBD1. The trim removed 7 bases at V and 4 bases at J, leaving 10 bases unmatched. Germline CDR1 reads SGHVS; CDR2 reads FQNEAQ. This CDR3 spans 15 amino acids. In DNA, the CDR3 is TGTGCCAGCACCCAGACAGGACAGGGGGTTTACGAGCAGTACTTC. Its translation: CASTQTGQGVYEQYF.

The rearrangement uses TRBV6-5 and TRBJ1-2; the D gene is possibly TRBD1 (5 bases). Germline CDR1 and CDR2: MNHEY and SVGAGI. The V end lost 7 bases, the J end lost 1 base, and 13 bases lay between the germline ends. The length of the CDR3 is 14 residues. The CDR3 sequence is CASTPGLFNYGYTF. CDR3 sequence (DNA): TGTGCCAGCACCCCGGGACTGTTTAACTATGGCTACACCTTC.

This chain links TRBV5-8 with TRBJ2-2; D is perhaps TRBD2 (6 bases). Germline V gives CDR1 SGHTS, CDR2 YDEGEE. The CDR3 contains 15 residues. V dropped 4 bases and J dropped 7 bases, with 17 bases sitting between them. The CDR3 spells CASSPAAGLVGELFF. The CDR3 DNA reads as TGTGCCAGCAGCCCGGCGGCGGGGCTAGTCGGGGAGCTGTTTTTT.

The rearrangement uses TRBV5-1 and TRBJ2-7; D remains unclear. CDR1 and CDR2 from the germline V gene are SGHRS and YFSETQ. This CDR3 region has 15 residues. V was clipped by 0 bases and J by 3 bases, with 13 bases between them. CDR3 protein: CASSLASGSYYEQYF. DNA of the CDR3: TGCGCCAGCAGCTTGGCGAGTGGTAGCTACTACGAGCAGTACTTC.

The chain links TRBV6-4 to TRBJ1-6; D may be TRBD1 (5 bases). Trimming removed 1 base at V and 10 bases at J, with 26 bases between. This CDR3 is built from 19 residues. Germline values: CDR1 MRHNA, CDR2 SNTAGT. The CDR3 DNA reads TGTGCCAGCAGTGACTGCGGAGGGAACAGGACGCTGGTCGGGTCACCCCTCCACTTT. It encodes CASSDCGGNRTLVGSPLHF.

This clone was detected a few times. V and J are TRBV6-5 and TRBJ1-2, with 7 bases fitting TRBD1. The CDR3 is 13 amino acids. Germline V gives CDR1 MNHEY, CDR2 SVGAGI. The V gene end was trimmed by 4 bases and the J gene end by 3 bases; junction bases not matched to a gene: 2. The CDR3 bases are TGTGCCAGCAGTTTACAGGGGTACTATGGCTACACCTTC. This sequence encodes CASSLQGYYGYTF.